A single sample gave rise to the 32 T cell receptor beta chains below, sequenced in a study of beta chain features in type 1 diabetes (dated by TCRdb to 2016 to 2018). The library was made by the immunoSEQ multiplex PCR assay. All of the isolated RNA was reverse transcribed with the High Capacity cDNA Reverse Transcription Kit, so expressed TCRB transcripts were sequenced. In TCRdb, the immuneACCESS table is reduced to in-frame sequences with V and J assigned. These tables do not hold every clone; where another copy was compared, an unresolved V gene accounts for under half, and the others remain unexplained. The sample includes about 650,000 clones, with 9.5% to 15% observed a single time. 0.095% to 0.15% of the sample goes to the ten largest clones. These receptors have no identified antigens. Summary of the overall study and its limitations: Type 1 diabetes patients showed a moderate but significant shortening of TCRB CDR3 length in all four CD4+ subsets.

Input material: naive CD4+ T cells from blood. The sample's cell subset or site label, in plain terms: true naive CD4+ T cells. Receptors were obtained from a man aged 25 to 40 with type 1 diabetes.

This clone was counted between two and nine times. The J gene is TRBJ2-7, the V gene TRBV5-6, with TRBD1 matching 7 bases. The ends lost 0 bases at V and 7 bases at J; junction bases unmatched: 7. Germline-derived CDR1 and CDR2 are SGHDT and YYEEEE. There are 14 residues in the CDR3. The CDR3 sequence is CASSLGQGVGEQYF. The CDR3 nucleotides are TGTGCCAGCAGCTTGGGACAGGGCGTGGGAGAGCAGTACTTC.

This clone was counted between two and nine times. The V call is TRBV7-2, the J call TRBJ2-7; D is uncertain. CDR3 length: 12 residues. Trimming left V 5 bases short and J 3 bases short, with 8 bases between. Per germline, CDR1 SGHTA and CDR2 FQGNSA. The CDR3 region is CASSPSNYEQYF. CDR3 coding DNA: TGTGCCAGCAGCCCGTCAAACTACGAGCAGTACTTC.

J is TRBJ2-6 and V is TRBV4-3; D is undetermined. The CDR3 is 16 residues long. Germline V gene lookup returns CDR1 LGHNA and CDR2 YSLEER. V shed 0 bases and J shed 2 bases, with 8 bases lying between them. The chain's CDR3 is CASSQDSQAGANVLTF. CDR3 DNA sequence: TGCGCCAGCAGCCAAGATTCCCAGGCTGGGGCCAACGTCCTGACTTTC.

This clone was detected only a few times. V gene TRBV6-5 combines with J gene TRBJ1-3; D gene uncertain. Trimming removed 4 bases from V and 2 bases from J, with 12 bases in between. From germline, CDR1 is MNHEY and CDR2 SVGAGI. The CDR3 is 15 amino acids. CDR3 sequence (DNA): TGTGCCAGCAGTTTGGACGGCGCTGCTGGAAACACCATATATTTT. It encodes CASSLDGAAGNTIYF.

This clone was found a few times. V is TRBV11-3 and J is TRBJ1-1; D is ambiguous. Trimming shortened V by 6 bases and J by 5 bases, and 10 bases separated the two germline ends. Germline loops: CDR1 SGHNT, CDR2 YENEEA. This CDR3 comprises 12 residues. CDR3: CASRTVRTEAFF. Here the CDR3 DNA reads TGTGCCAGCAGGACCGTCCGGACTGAAGCTTTCTTT.

There are a few counts of this clone. The chain couples TRBV7-2 to TRBJ1-2; 9 nucleotides match TRBD1. With 5 bases clipped from V and 7 bases from J, the junction kept 5 bases outside the gene matches. Germline CDR1 SGHTA, CDR2 FQGNSA. The CDR3 loop spans 13 amino acids. In nucleotides, the CDR3 is TGTGCCAGCAGCACAGGACAGGGGCCTGGCTACACCTTC. Its translation is CASSTGQGPGYTF.

This clone occurred a few times. The gene calls are TRBV10-3 and TRBJ2-3, with TRBD2 matching over 9 bases. Germline trimming cut 8 bases from V and 0 bases from J; bases unmatched to any gene: 3. Germline values: CDR1 ENHRY, CDR2 SYGVKD. CDR3 length equals 14 residues. The CDR3, as DNA: TGTGCCATCGCTAGCGGGGCTAGCACAGATACGCAGTATTTT. Encoded protein: CAIASGASTDTQYF.

V is TRBV7-9 and J is TRBJ1-4, with 8 bases that match TRBD1. Germline CDR1 is SEHNR and CDR2 is FQNEAQ (reference sequence). V lost 5 bases and J lost 8; bases outside the gene matches: 7. The CDR3 consists of 14 residues. The CDR3 reads CASSPGGFGEKLFF. The CDR3 DNA follows: TGTGCCAGCAGCCCAGGGGGCTTTGGAGAAAAACTGTTTTTT.

The sample holds a few counts of this clone. The rearrangement joins TRBV11-3 to TRBJ2-1; 10 nucleotides agree with TRBD2. Losses at the gene ends were 5 bases for V and 5 bases for J; bases not matched to a gene: 6. CDR3 length: 15 residues. Looked up from germline, CDR1 is SGHNT and CDR2 is YENEEA. The CDR3 DNA sequence: TGTGCCAGCAGCCTAGGACTAGCGGAGAACAATGAGCAGTTCTTC. It encodes CASSLGLAENNEQFF.

The chain employs TRBV2 and TRBJ1-2, with 9 nucleotides matching TRBD1. The CDR3 extends over 12 amino acids. CDR1 and CDR2 (germline): SNHLY, FYNNEI. The J segment lost 10 bases and the V segment lost 1 base, leaving 1 base of the junction unmatched. CDR3: CASSEGTGVYTF. As DNA, the CDR3 is TGTGCCAGCAGTGAAGGGACAGGGGTCTACACCTTC.

This chain uses TRBV7-2 with TRBJ2-5; D tentatively fits TRBD1 or TRBD2 (5 bases each). V shed 0 bases and J shed 9 bases, with 14 bases lying between them. Germline assignment: CDR1 SGHTA and CDR2 FQGNSA. The CDR3 covers 14 residues. CDR3 protein: CASSLAQGPGAQYF. The CDR3 DNA follows: TGTGCCAGCAGCTTAGCGCAGGGACCCGGGGCCCAGTACTTC.

This clone was recorded a few times. This sample includes further DNA sequences coding for the same CDR3. CDR3 nucleotides: TGCGCCAGCAGCTTGGAAGGGGGCGAGGAGACCCAGTACTTC. This sequence encodes CASSLEGGEETQYF. This chain links TRBV5-1 with TRBJ2-5; 7 bases are shared with TRBD1. CDR3 length: 14 amino acids. The J segment lost 5 bases and the V segment lost 0 bases, leaving 4 bases of the junction unmatched. Germline V gives CDR1 SGHRS, CDR2 YFSETQ. The full variable domain, its missing parts supplied by reference TRBV5-1 and TRBJ2-5, is KAGVTQTPRYLIKTRGQQVTLSCSPISGHRSVSWYQQTPGQGLQFLFEYFSETQRNKGNFPGRFSGRQFSNSRSEMNVSTLELGDSALYLCASSLEGGEETQYFGPGTRLLVL.

The rearrangement joins TRBV28 to TRBJ2-1; D call uncertain. Deletions cut 5 bases from V and 8 bases from J, with 10 bases between. CDR3 length: 12 amino acids. Germline CDR1 reads MDHEN; CDR2 reads SYDVKM. The CDR3 DNA reads TGTGCCAGCAGTACAGACTTCGATGAGCAGTTCTTC. Its protein product is CASSTDFDEQFF.

This sequence joins TRBV5-1 and TRBJ2-7, with D perhaps TRBD2 (6 bases). This CDR3 spans 14 amino acids. Germline values: CDR1 SGHRS, CDR2 YFSETQ. The V gene lost 4 bases and the J gene lost 3 bases, with 14 bases spanning the gap. CDR3: CASSARRGIYEQYF. The CDR3 DNA sequence: TGCGCCAGCAGCGCCCGCCGGGGGATCTACGAGCAGTACTTC.

This clone was seen a few times. This rearrangement joins TRBV4-3 to TRBJ1-2; possibly TRBD1 for D (6 bases). With 0 bases removed from V and 4 bases from J, the gap between germline ends came to 15 bases. The CDR3 covers 16 residues. Per the germline V gene, CDR1 is LGHNA and CDR2 is YSLEER. The CDR3 region is CASSQEKDRSIYGYTF. CDR3 DNA sequence: TGCGCCAGCAGCCAAGAAAAGGACAGATCGATCTATGGCTACACCTTC.

This clone was detected a few times. This rearrangement joins TRBV18 to TRBJ2-6; D is unclear. The V gene's germline CDR1 is KGHSH and CDR2 LQKENI. Trimming left V 2 bases short and J 1 base short, with 6 bases between. This CDR3 has 15 residues. The CDR3 sequence is CASSPNGSGANVLTF. The CDR3 nucleotides read TGTGCCAGCTCACCAAACGGGTCTGGGGCCAACGTCCTGACTTTC.

This clone was found a few times. The J gene is TRBJ1-4, the V gene TRBV7-2; no clear D gene. Trimming removed 3 bases at V and 6 bases at J, with 8 bases between. The germline gives CDR1 SGHTA, CDR2 FQGNSA. The length of the CDR3 is 13 residues. CDR3 DNA sequence: TGTGCCAGCAGCTTTACCATGGATGAAAAACTGTTTTTT. Translating it yields CASSFTMDEKLFF.

This clone has more than one count but fewer than ten. The genes are TRBV5-6 and TRBJ1-5; no clear D. V was clipped by 2 bases and J by 3 bases, with 12 bases between them. The CDR3 runs to 15 residues. The germline V gene has CDR1 SGHDT and CDR2 YYEEEE. CDR3 amino acids: CASSLLGSDNQPQHF. The CDR3 DNA is TGTGCCAGCAGCTTATTAGGGTCCGACAATCAGCCCCAGCATTTT.

Of note for this clone: Different DNA sequences within this sample yield the same CDR3. V gene TRBV2 combines with J gene TRBJ2-5; D gene ambiguous. Germline V gene lookup returns CDR1 SNHLY and CDR2 FYNNEI. Trimming stripped 5 bases from V and 4 bases from J, with 2 bases between. The CDR3 is 10 residues long. The CDR3 sequence is CASSRETQYF. The CDR3 DNA reads as TGTGCCAGCAGTCGAGAGACCCAGTACTTC.

This clone was picked up a small number of times. The chain carries TRBV30 and TRBJ1-3, with D unclear. The CDR3 loop spans 14 amino acids. V lost 5 bases to trimming and J lost 2 bases, with 13 bases between them. CDR1 is GTSNPN, CDR2 SVGIG, per germline (reference sequence). The CDR3 sequence is CAWCSGITGNTIYF. CDR3 in DNA: TGTGCCTGGTGCAGTGGAATAACTGGAAACACCATATATTTT.

A few counts support this clone. The V gene is TRBV29-1, the J gene TRBJ2-7; no clear D. The CDR3 runs 13 residues. V was clipped by 6 bases and J by 2 bases, with 14 bases between them. Germline loops: CDR1 SQVTM, CDR2 ANQGSEA. The CDR3 is CSVKGRVTYEQYF. The DNA of the CDR3 is TGCAGCGTAAAGGGCCGGGTAACCTACGAGCAGTACTTC.

The V gene is TRBV19, the J gene TRBJ1-5; 9 nucleotides match TRBD1. Trimming at V came to 5 bases and at J to 5 bases, leaving 7 bases not matched to a gene. Germline CDR1 LNHDA, CDR2 SQIVND (reference sequence). The CDR3 has 15 amino acids. The CDR3 nucleotides read TGTGCCAGTAGTCCGGGACAGGGTAGTGATCAGCCCCAGCATTTT. This translates into CASSPGQGSDQPQHF.

V is TRBV25-1 and J is TRBJ2-5, with D possibly being TRBD1 (5 bases). V lost 7 bases and J lost 2, with 14 bases in between. CDR1 and CDR2 from the germline V gene are MGHDK and SYGVNS. This CDR3 is 14 amino acids long. The CDR3 sequence is CASTLTDIQETQYF. Written as DNA, the CDR3 is TGTGCCAGCACTCTTACGGACATTCAAGAGACCCAGTACTTC.

A few counts support this clone. The chain carries TRBV29-1 and TRBJ1-4, with 7 positions matching TRBD1. The germline V gene encodes CDR1 SQVTM and CDR2 ANQGSEA. This CDR3 region has 15 residues. V trimming: 4 bases; J trimming: 3 bases; junction bases outside the gene matches: 8. CDR3 residues: CSVGTGGVSNEKLFF. As DNA, the CDR3 is TGCAGCGTTGGGACAGGCGGCGTCTCTAATGAAAAACTGTTTTTT. Full variable domain (remainder filled in from reference TRBV29-1 and TRBJ1-4): SAVISQKPSRDICQRGTSLTIQCQVDSQVTMMFWYRQQPGQSLTLIATANQGSEATYESGFVIDKFPISRPNLTFSTLTVSNMSPEDSSIYLCSVGTGGVSNEKLFFGSGTQLSVL.

The chain links TRBV6-5 to TRBJ2-7; D is ambiguous. Looked up from germline, CDR1 is MNHEY and CDR2 is SVGAGI. The CDR3 totals 10 residues. V dropped 4 bases and J dropped 5 bases, with 3 bases sitting between them. CDR3 bases: TGTGCCAGCAGTTGTCACGAGCAGTACTTC. This encodes CASSCHEQYF.

The sample holds one count of this clone. The CDR3 bases are TGTGCCAGCAGCTTATGGCCCACAGGTGACTACGAGCAGTACTTC. It translates to CASSLWPTGDYEQYF. V gene TRBV5-6 combines with J gene TRBJ2-7, with D possibly matching TRBD1 (5 bases). Germline loops: CDR1 SGHDT, CDR2 YYEEEE. There are 15 residues in the CDR3. V shed 2 bases and J shed 3 bases, with 15 bases lying between them.

The chain joins TRBV29-1 to TRBJ2-7, with unresolved D. From germline, CDR1 is SQVTM and CDR2 ANQGSEA. Trimming cost V 6 bases and J 3 bases, with 9 bases left between them. The CDR3 consists of 11 residues. Here the CDR3 DNA reads TGCAGCGTCGAACAAAACTACGAGCAGTACTTC. It specifies CSVEQNYEQYF.

The J gene is TRBJ2-1, the V gene TRBV7-2; the match to TRBD1 covers 9 bases. This CDR3 region has 15 residues. The V segment lost 6 bases and the J segment 1 base; nucleotides outside the gene matches: 4. Germline V lookup: CDR1 SGHTA, CDR2 FQGNSA. The CDR3 nucleotides are TGTGCCAGCAGTTTACAGGGGGCTTCCTACAATGAGCAGTTCTTC. Its protein is CASSLQGASYNEQFF.

This clone was observed a handful of times. V usage is TRBV14 and J usage is TRBJ1-6; D might be TRBD1 (6 bases). From germline, CDR1 is SGHDN and CDR2 FVKESK. The CDR3 has 15 residues. The V and J ends lost 4 bases and 3 bases respectively, with 10 bases between them. The CDR3 spells CASSPTGDYNSPLHF. The CDR3 region has the DNA TGTGCCAGCAGCCCGACAGGAGACTATAATTCACCCCTCCACTTT.

This clone was counted a single time. The genes are TRBV4-2 and TRBJ2-5; the match to TRBD2 covers 16 bases. The V and J ends lost 3 bases and 2 bases, in that order; junction bases with no gene match: 12. There are 20 residues in the CDR3. The germline V gene encodes CDR1 LGHNA and CDR2 YNFKEQ. In DNA form, the CDR3 reads TGTGCCAGCAGCCAGGTCCCGGGACTAGCGGGGGGGCGTAATCAAGAGACCCAGTACTTC. Protein: CASSQVPGLAGGRNQETQYF.

The CDR3 bases are TGCGCCAGCAGCCAAGATATGGCAGTCTCCTACGAGCAGTACTTC. Protein: CASSQDMAVSYEQYF. This sequence joins TRBV4-3 and TRBJ2-7, with D unresolved. The CDR3 totals 15 residues. V was trimmed by 0 bases and J by 0 bases, leaving 9 bases between them. Germline V CDR1 and CDR2: LGHNA, YSLEER.

The V call is TRBV4-3, the J call TRBJ1-2; D uncertain. Germline CDR1 is LGHNA and CDR2 is YSLEER. V was trimmed by 1 base and J by 5 bases, leaving 17 bases between them. This CDR3 has 16 residues. The CDR3 sequence: CASSQVRESHFYGYTF. The DNA for the CDR3 is TGCGCCAGCAGCCAAGTACGGGAGTCCCACTTTTATGGCTACACCTTC.